Included here is one T cell receptor (beta chain) sequence, with context. Its antigen is unidentified. This specimen belongs to a study of graft-versus-host responses after intestinal transplantation. The protocol was immunoSEQ multiplex PCR, while the TCRdb copy is restricted to in-frame clones and leaves out a portion. The data contain more than 95,000 clones, 80% to 95% of them singletons. This receptor was identified in a human donor who received an intestinal transplant. The starting material was unstimulated CD8+ T cells sorted from spleen or lymph node cells, obtained before intestinal transplant.

CDR3 in DNA: TGTGCCAGCAGCTTGGAAATAGGGACAGGAGCCTACGAGCAGTACTTC. It specifies CASSLEIGTGAYEQYF. The chain has TRBV5-5 and TRBJ2-7, with TRBD1 identical over 8 bases. J gave up 2 bases and V 0 bases, and 7 bases lay outside the gene matches. The CDR3 totals 16 residues. Germline values: CDR1 SGHKS, CDR2 YYEKEE (reference sequence).